These 27 T cell receptor beta chains share one sample of origin, sequenced in a study of Ad26.COV2.S vaccination and SARS-CoV-2 variants. Noted treatment: 15 to 20 received Ad26.COV2.S at low or high dose, single or two shots; about 5 received placebo; per-sample allocation not given. Samples came from day 63 after the first vaccine or placebo injection. Clones were read by immunoSEQ multiplex PCR, and TCRdb kept only the in-frame ones, dropping some. Of about 420,000 clones listed, approximately 87% are singletons. Sequencing used peripheral blood, obtained in a trial of Ad26.COV2.S vaccine versus placebo. All receptors come from a person aged 18-60 years who received the Ad26.COV2.S COVID-19 vaccine or a placebo.

The chain has TRBV5-1 and TRBJ2-1; D is uncertain. The length of the CDR3 is 13 residues. V was clipped by 4 bases and J by 4 bases, with 9 bases between them. Looked up from germline, CDR1 is SGHRS and CDR2 is YFSETQ. CDR3 region: CASSRDLYNEQFF. The CDR3 DNA reads as TGCGCCAGCAGCCGAGACCTTTACAATGAGCAGTTCTTC.

V gene TRBV12-3 or TRBV12-4 combines with J gene TRBJ1-1; D gene uncertain. Trimming took 6 bases from V and 1 from J, leaving 3 bases between them. The CDR3 totals 11 residues. In DNA form, the CDR3 reads TGTGCCAGCAGATCGAACACTGAAGCTTTCTTT. The encoded protein is CASRSNTEAFF.

This clone was observed a single time. The chain joins TRBV12-3 or TRBV12-4 to TRBJ1-6; weak D call: TRBD1 (5 bases). The ends were cut back, 4 bases at V and 11 bases at J, with 9 bases in the middle. The CDR3 is made up of 12 amino acids. Here the CDR3 reads CASSWGGPPLHF. The CDR3 DNA sequence: TGTGCCAGCAGTTGGGGGGGTCCACCCCTCCACTTT.

The rearrangement joins TRBV12-5 to TRBJ2-2; no clear D gene. The CDR3 totals 15 residues. CDR1 is LGHNT and CDR2 is FRNRAP in the germline V gene. V was pared by 9 bases and J by 3 bases, with 17 bases between. The CDR3 is CASSLGLMDTGELFF. The CDR3, as DNA: TGTGCTAGCTCGTTAGGCCTTATGGACACCGGGGAGCTGTTTTTT.

This chain links TRBV6-6 with TRBJ1-6; D may be TRBD1 (6 bases). CDR3 size: 13 residues. Germline CDR1 reads MNHNY; CDR2 reads SVGAGI (reference sequence). Deletions cut 11 bases from V and 7 bases from J, with 15 bases between. CDR3 loop: CAGRDTSNSPLHF. The DNA of the CDR3 is TGTGCCGGAAGGGACACGTCAAATTCACCCCTCCACTTT.

The chain recombines TRBV10-3 with TRBJ1-2, with TRBD1 identical over 7 bases. Trimming at V came to 6 bases and at J to 0 bases, leaving 7 bases not matched to a gene. This CDR3 is 15 amino acids long. Germline loops: CDR1 ENHRY, CDR2 SYGVKD. This CDR3 reads CAISRQGMANYGYTF. The CDR3 nucleotides are TGTGCCATCAGCCGACAGGGAATGGCTAACTATGGCTACACCTTC.

This chain uses TRBV28 with TRBJ1-6; 8 bases map to TRBD1. This CDR3 has 15 amino acids. From germline, CDR1 is MDHEN and CDR2 SYDVKM. V was clipped by 6 bases and J by 7 bases; unmatched bases: 8. CDR3 in DNA: TGTGCCAGCAGCCGAGAGTACAGGGGGAATTCACCCCTCCACTTT. Its translation is CASSREYRGNSPLHF.

The rearrangement links TRBV3-1 (or the pseudogene TRBV3-2) to TRBJ1-1; 10 bases match TRBD1. The germline gives CDR1 LGHDT, CDR2 YNNKEL (reference sequence). V lost 0 bases, J lost 6 bases, and 7 bases stayed unmatched. The CDR3 spans 16 residues. The CDR3 loop reads CASSQDLRDRGAEAFF. The CDR3, as DNA: TGTGCCAGCAGCCAAGATCTCCGGGACAGGGGAGCTGAAGCTTTCTTT.

This clone showed up just a few times. A read error may produce the germline difference seen at one junction end. The rearrangement joins TRBV4-2 to TRBJ1-2; D ambiguous. This CDR3 has 16 amino acids. CDR1 is LGHNA and CDR2 is YNFKEQ in the germline V gene. CDR3 nucleotides: TGTGCCAGCAGTCAAGGTGCCGGGCAGCCTTACTATGGCTACACCTTC. Translated, it gives CASSQGAGQPYYGYTF.

In its sample, this clone was seen a few times. The rearrangement uses TRBV3-1 (or the pseudogene TRBV3-2) and TRBJ2-1; D not certain. Trimming pared 0 bases from V and 8 bases from J, leaving 5 bases between. The CDR3 contains 12 residues. CDR1 and CDR2 from the germline V gene are LGHDT and YNNKEL (reference sequence). The CDR3 reads CASSQDEYEQFF. In nucleotides, the CDR3 is TGTGCCAGCAGCCAAGACGAGTATGAGCAGTTCTTC.

This clone has a handful of counts. Other DNA sequences from this sample encode an identical CDR3 as well. V and J are TRBV6-5 and TRBJ2-7; 9 positions agree with TRBD1. The CDR3 runs 14 residues. V lost 5 bases to trimming and J lost 3 bases; unmatched junction nucleotides: 5. Germline values: CDR1 MNHEY, CDR2 SVGAGI. In DNA form, the CDR3 reads TGTGCCAGCAGTCCCGGGACAGGGAACTACGAGCAGTACTTC. It is translated as CASSPGTGNYEQYF.

V and J are TRBV5-5 and TRBJ1-2, with unresolved D. Per the germline V gene, CDR1 is SGHKS and CDR2 is YYEKEE (reference sequence). This CDR3 region has 14 residues. V lost 2 bases, J lost 12 bases, and 20 bases lay in between. The DNA for the CDR3 is TGTGCCAGCAGCTTTGACTTCCGCCCTAGGATGAACACCTTC. Protein sequence: CASSFDFRPRMNTF. The full variable domain, rest sourced from reference TRBV5-5 and TRBJ1-2, is DAGVTQSPTHLIKTRGQQVTLRCSPISGHKSVSWYQQVLGQGPQFIFQYYEKEERGRGNFPDRFSARQFPNYSSELNVNALLLGDSALYLCASSFDFRPRMNTFGSGTRLTVV.

The chain carries TRBV6-4 and TRBJ2-3, with TRBD1 matching over 8 bases. With V trimmed by 4 bases and J by 4 bases, 7 bases remained unmatched. Germline CDR1 and CDR2: MRHNA and SNTAGT. This CDR3 is built from 15 residues. The CDR3 DNA is TGTGCCAGCAGTGTCAACAGGGGGATGGCAGATACGCAGTATTTT. Translating gives CASSVNRGMADTQYF.

The chain links TRBV7-2 to TRBJ1-2; no reliable D call. This CDR3 comprises 16 residues. Trimming took 4 bases from V and 8 from J, leaving 23 bases between them. In germline, CDR1 is SGHTA, CDR2 FQGNSA. CDR3 sequence (DNA): TGTGCCAGCAGCTCTGGACCTCATGGAGATCGGGGAGGCTACACCTTC. Its translation: CASSSGPHGDRGGYTF.

The CDR3 region is CASSPAAVPKAFF. The CDR3 DNA reads TGTGCCAGCAGTCCCGCCGCAGTACCCAAAGCTTTCTTT. V gene TRBV14 combines with J gene TRBJ1-1; D is unclear. V dropped 6 bases and J dropped 9 bases, with 17 bases sitting between them. Germline V gives CDR1 SGHDN, CDR2 FVKESK. CDR3 size: 13 residues.

This chain uses TRBV27 with TRBJ2-7; D uncertain. CDR3 length: 11 residues. Germline V lookup: CDR1 MNHEY, CDR2 SMNVEV (reference sequence). Trimming removed 3 bases from V and 7 bases from J, with 7 bases in between. CDR3 sequence (DNA): TGTGCCAGCAGTTTTGGGGTAGAGCAGTACTTC. This sequence encodes CASSFGVEQYF.

The rearrangement links TRBV6-2 or TRBV6-3 to TRBJ1-5, with a weak D call TRBD1 (5 bases). This CDR3 comprises 15 residues. In germline, CDR1 is MNHEY, CDR2 SVGEGT. V was trimmed by 5 bases and J by 3 bases, leaving 14 bases between them. The CDR3 is CASSPPGRANQPQHF. In nucleotides, the CDR3 is TGTGCCAGCAGTCCCCCCGGCAGGGCCAATCAGCCCCAGCATTTT.

The CDR3 nucleotides read TGTGCCAGCAGCTACTCTGGGGGCAGGGAGACCCAGTACTTC. Its protein is CASSYSGGRETQYF. The V call is TRBV7-3, the J call TRBJ2-5; tentative D call: TRBD1 (6 bases). V dropped 4 bases and J dropped 5 bases, with 14 bases sitting between them. In germline, CDR1 is SGHTA, CDR2 FQGTGA. The CDR3 has 14 amino acids.

The rearrangement links TRBV5-4 to TRBJ1-1; 11 positions match TRBD1. The germline gives CDR1 SGHNT, CDR2 YYREEE (reference sequence). Trimming at V came to 4 bases and at J to 6 bases, leaving 8 bases not matched to a gene. The CDR3 extends over 15 amino acids. The CDR3 DNA follows: TGTGCCAGCAGCCTAGGACAGGGGGCGCTTCCTGAAGCTTTCTTT. Its protein product is CASSLGQGALPEAFF.

Note on this clone: One end of the junction varies from germline; a read error may be responsible. The rearrangement joins TRBV6-1 to TRBJ1-6, with 7 bases identical to TRBD1. Germline lookup yields CDR1 MNHNS and CDR2 SASEGT. This CDR3 comprises 16 residues. CDR3 loop: CASSEVAGTAGSPLHF. The CDR3, as DNA: TGTGCCAGCAGCGAAGTTGCCGGGACAGCGGGTTCACCCCTCCACTTT.

The chain has TRBV4-3 and TRBJ1-2; 12 bases fit TRBD1. Trimming cost V 6 bases and J 6 bases; bases outside gene matches: 11. This CDR3 is built from 16 residues. In germline, CDR1 is LGHNA, CDR2 YSLEER. The CDR3 is CASSTGTGGAKNGYTF. The CDR3 nucleotides read TGCGCCAGCAGTACCGGGACAGGGGGCGCAAAAAATGGCTACACCTTC.

This sequence joins TRBV5-1 and TRBJ2-2; 10 positions match TRBD1. The V gene end was trimmed by 5 bases and the J gene end by 6 bases; junction bases not matched to a gene: 7. The CDR3 contains 15 residues. The V gene's germline CDR1 is SGHRS and CDR2 YFSETQ. For the CDR3, the DNA is TGCGCCAGCAGTTACGACAGGGGGCGCCCCGGGGAGCTGTTTTTT. It translates to CASSYDRGRPGELFF.

This chain links TRBV6-5 with TRBJ1-5, with unresolved D. Germline CDR1 and CDR2: MNHEY and SVGAGI. The CDR3 consists of 15 residues. Trimming shortened V by 5 bases and J by 7 bases, and 18 bases separated the two germline ends. The DNA of the CDR3 is TGTGCCAGCAGTCCCCCCCCGGGCCCCGGACAGCCCCAGCATTTT. Translated, it gives CASSPPPGPGQPQHF.

This chain joins TRBV4-3 and TRBJ1-5, with no clear D. Trimming shortened V by 1 base and J by 0 bases, and 10 bases separated the two germline ends. The CDR3 extends over 16 amino acids. The germline V gene has CDR1 LGHNA and CDR2 YSLEER. This chain's CDR3 is CASSQGAGYSNQPQHF. The DNA for the CDR3 is TGCGCCAGCAGCCAAGGGGCAGGATATAGCAATCAGCCCCAGCATTTT.

The table lists this clone with a count of one. The rearrangement uses TRBV7-2 and TRBJ2-5, with TRBD2 identical over 13 bases. Losses at the gene ends were 5 bases for V and 5 bases for J; bases not matched to a gene: 5. The CDR3 spans 15 residues. Germline assignment: CDR1 SGHTA and CDR2 FQGNSA. CDR3: CASSTSGGAVETQYF. CDR3 sequence (DNA): TGTGCCAGCAGCACTAGCGGGGGGGCAGTGGAGACCCAGTACTTC.

This clone was recorded only once. V is TRBV7-2 and J is TRBJ2-1; 9 positions agree with TRBD2. The germline gives CDR1 SGHTA, CDR2 FQGNSA. V shed 0 bases, J shed 10 bases, and the junction held 16 bases outside the gene matches. The CDR3 covers 18 residues. The CDR3 region is CASSLALGRGGAFVEQFF. The CDR3 nucleotides are TGTGCCAGCAGCTTAGCCCTAGGGCGGGGGGGAGCCTTTGTCGAGCAGTTCTTC.

The chain has TRBV5-4 and TRBJ1-1; TRBD1 agrees at 8 bases. V was clipped by 3 bases and J by 4 bases; unmatched bases: 2. Germline V CDR1 and CDR2: SGHNT, YYREEE (reference sequence). The CDR3 consists of 13 residues. The CDR3 reads CASSSDRGTEAFF. For the CDR3, the DNA is TGTGCCAGCAGCTCCGACAGGGGCACTGAAGCTTTCTTT.